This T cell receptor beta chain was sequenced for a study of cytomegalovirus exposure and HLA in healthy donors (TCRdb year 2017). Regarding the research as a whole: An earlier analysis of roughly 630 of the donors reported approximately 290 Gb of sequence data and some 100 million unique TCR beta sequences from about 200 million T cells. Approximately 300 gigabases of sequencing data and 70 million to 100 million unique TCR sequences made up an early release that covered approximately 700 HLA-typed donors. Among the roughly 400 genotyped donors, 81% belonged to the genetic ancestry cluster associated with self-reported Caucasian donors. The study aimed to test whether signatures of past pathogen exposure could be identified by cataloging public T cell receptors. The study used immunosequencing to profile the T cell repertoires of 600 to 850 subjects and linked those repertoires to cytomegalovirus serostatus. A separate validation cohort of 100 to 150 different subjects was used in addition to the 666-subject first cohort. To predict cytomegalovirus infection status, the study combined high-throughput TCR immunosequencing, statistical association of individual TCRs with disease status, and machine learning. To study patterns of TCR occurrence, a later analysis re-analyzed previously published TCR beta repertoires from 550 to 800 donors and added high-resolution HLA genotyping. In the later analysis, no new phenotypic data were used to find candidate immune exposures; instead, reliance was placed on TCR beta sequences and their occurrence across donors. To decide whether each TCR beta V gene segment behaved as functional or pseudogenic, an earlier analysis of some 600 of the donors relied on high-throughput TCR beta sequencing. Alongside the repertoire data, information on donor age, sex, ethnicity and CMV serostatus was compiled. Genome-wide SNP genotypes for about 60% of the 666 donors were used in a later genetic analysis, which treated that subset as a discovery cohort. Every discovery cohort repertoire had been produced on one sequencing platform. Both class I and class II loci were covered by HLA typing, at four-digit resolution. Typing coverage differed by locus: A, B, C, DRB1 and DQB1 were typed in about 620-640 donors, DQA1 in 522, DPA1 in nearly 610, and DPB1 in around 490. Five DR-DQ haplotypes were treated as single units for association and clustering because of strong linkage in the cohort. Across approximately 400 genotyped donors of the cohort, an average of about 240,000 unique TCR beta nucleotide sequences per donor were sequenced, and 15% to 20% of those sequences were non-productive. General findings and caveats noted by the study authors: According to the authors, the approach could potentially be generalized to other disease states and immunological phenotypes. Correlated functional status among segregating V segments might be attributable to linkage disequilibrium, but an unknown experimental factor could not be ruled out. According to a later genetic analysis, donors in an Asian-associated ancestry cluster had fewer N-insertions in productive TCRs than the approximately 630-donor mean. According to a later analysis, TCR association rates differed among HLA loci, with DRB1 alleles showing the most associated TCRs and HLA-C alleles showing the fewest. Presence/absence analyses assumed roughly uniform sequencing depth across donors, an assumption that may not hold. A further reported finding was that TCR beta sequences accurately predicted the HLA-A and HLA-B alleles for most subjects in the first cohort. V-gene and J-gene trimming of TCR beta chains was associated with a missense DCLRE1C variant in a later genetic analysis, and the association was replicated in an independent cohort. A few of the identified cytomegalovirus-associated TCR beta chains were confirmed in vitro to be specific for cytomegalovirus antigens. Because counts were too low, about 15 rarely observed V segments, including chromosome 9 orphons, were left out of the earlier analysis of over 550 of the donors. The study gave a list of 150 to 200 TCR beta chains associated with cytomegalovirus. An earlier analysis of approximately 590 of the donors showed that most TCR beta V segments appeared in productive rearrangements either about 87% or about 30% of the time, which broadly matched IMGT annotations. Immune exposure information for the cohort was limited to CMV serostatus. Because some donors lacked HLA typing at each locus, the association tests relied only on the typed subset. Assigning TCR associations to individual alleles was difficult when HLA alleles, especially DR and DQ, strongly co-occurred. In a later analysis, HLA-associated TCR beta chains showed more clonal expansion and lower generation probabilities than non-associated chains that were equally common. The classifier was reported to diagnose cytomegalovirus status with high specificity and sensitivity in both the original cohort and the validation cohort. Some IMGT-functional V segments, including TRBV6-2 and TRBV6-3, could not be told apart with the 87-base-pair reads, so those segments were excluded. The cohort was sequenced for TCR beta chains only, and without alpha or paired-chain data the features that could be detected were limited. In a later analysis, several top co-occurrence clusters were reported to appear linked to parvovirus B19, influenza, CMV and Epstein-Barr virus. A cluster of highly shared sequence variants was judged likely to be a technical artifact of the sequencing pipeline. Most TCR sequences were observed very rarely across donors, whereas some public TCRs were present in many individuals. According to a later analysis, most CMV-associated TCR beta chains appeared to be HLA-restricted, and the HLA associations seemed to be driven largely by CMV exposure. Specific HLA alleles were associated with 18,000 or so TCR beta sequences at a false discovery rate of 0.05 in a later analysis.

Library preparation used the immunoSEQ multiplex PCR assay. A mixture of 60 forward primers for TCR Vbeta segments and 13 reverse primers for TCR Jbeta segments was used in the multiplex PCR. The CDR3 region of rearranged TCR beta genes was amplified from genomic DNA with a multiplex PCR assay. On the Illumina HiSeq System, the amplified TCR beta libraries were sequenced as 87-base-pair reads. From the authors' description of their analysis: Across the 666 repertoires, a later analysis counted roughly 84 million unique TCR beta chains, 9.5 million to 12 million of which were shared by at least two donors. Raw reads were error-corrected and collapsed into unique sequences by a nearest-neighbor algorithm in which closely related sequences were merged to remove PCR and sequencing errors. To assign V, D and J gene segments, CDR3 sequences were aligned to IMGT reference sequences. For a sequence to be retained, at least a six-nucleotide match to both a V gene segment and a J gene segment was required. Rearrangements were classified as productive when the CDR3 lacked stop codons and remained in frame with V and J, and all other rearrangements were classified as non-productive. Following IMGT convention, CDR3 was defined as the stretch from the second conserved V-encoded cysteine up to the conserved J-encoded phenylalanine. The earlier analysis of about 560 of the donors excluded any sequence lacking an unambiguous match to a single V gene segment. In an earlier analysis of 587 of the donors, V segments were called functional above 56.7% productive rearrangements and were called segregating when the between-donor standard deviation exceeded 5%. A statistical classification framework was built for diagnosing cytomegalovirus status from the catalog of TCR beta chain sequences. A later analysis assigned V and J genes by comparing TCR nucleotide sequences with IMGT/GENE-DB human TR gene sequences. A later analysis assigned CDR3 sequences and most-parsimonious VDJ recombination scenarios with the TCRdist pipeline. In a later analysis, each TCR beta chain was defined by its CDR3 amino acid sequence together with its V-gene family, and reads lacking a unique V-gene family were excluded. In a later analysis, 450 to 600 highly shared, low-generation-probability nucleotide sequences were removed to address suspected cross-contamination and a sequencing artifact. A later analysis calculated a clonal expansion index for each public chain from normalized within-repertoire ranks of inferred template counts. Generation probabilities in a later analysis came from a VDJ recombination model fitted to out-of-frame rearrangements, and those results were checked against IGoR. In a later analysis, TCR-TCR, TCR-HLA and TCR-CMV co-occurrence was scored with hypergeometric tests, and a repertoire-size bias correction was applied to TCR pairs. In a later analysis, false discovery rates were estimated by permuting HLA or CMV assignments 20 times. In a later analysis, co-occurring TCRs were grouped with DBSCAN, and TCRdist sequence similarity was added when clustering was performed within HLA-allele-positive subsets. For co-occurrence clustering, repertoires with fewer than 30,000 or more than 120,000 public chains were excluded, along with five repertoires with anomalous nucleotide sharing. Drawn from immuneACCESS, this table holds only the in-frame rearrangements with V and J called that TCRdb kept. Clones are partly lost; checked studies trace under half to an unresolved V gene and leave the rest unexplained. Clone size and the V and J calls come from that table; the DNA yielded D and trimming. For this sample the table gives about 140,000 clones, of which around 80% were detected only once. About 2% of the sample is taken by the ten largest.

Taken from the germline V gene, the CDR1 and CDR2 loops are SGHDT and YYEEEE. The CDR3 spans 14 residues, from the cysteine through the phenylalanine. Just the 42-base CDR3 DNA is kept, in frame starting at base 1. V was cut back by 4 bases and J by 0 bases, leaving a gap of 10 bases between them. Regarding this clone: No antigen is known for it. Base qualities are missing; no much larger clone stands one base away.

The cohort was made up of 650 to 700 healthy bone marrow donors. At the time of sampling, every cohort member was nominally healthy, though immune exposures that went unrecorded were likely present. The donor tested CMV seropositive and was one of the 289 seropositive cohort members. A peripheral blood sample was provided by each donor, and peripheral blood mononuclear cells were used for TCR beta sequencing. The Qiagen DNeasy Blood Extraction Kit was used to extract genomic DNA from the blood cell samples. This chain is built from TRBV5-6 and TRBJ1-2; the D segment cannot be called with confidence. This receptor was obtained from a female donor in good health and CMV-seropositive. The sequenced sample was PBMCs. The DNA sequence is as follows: TGTGCCAGCAGCCTGCAGGACTCTAACTATGGCTACACCTTC. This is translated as CASSLQDSNYGYTF.